This TCR beta chain was recovered during a study of PD-1 blockade in classical Hodgkin lymphoma. A note on this clone: The target antigen is unknown.

Study outcomes and limitations: With CD4+ cells, TCR diversity rose significantly by C4D1, but not with CD8+ cells. Patients with an early start, nivolumab under 1 year after ASCT, were excluded.

The germline gives CDR1 SGHAT, CDR2 FQNNGV. V lost 5 bases and J lost 7, with 12 bases in between. CDR3 length: 13 amino acids. Profiling relied on immunoSEQ multiplex PCR, and the TCRdb table lists in-frame clones only, not all of them. This table holds about 52,000 clones, about 89% found once. Time point described: cycle 4 day 1 (C4D1), after less than seven weeks of nivolumab. All trial patients relapsed after autologous stem cell transplantation. The receptor comes from a human donor with classical Hodgkin lymphoma. V usage is TRBV11-2 and J usage is TRBJ2-1; TRBD1 is a possible D gene (6 bases). This sample comprised peripheral blood mononuclear cells (PBMCs), obtained before the fourth cycle of nivolumab. The DNA for the CDR3 is TGTGCCAGCAGCCTACGAGGGGGAAATGAGCAGTTCTTC. Amino acid sequence: CASSLRGGNEQFF. The full variable domain, its missing parts supplied by reference TRBV11-2 and TRBJ2-1, is EAGVAQSPRYKIIEKRQSVAFWCNPISGHATLYWYQQILGQGPKLLIQFQNNGVVDDSQLPKDRFSAERLKGVDSTLKIQPAKLEDSAVYLCASSLRGGNEQFFGPGTRLTVL.